Listed here is a single T cell receptor (beta chain). Antigen unknown. The time point was: week 47, end of study. Each vaccine dose was 300 ug of mutant IDH1 20-mer peptide, with topical imiquimod. The protocol was immunoSEQ multiplex PCR, while the TCRdb copy is restricted to in-frame clones and leaves out a portion. The table lists roughly 86,000 clones, around four fifths of them singletons. This record comes from a study of a mutant IDH1 vaccine in newly diagnosed glioma. Overall study context: Week 35 brought visit V12, which was followed by visit V13 at week 47.

The CDR3 is 13 amino acids. Germline CDR1 SGHRS, CDR2 YFSETQ. Trimming cost V 9 bases and J 3 bases, with 13 bases left between them. This receptor was taken from a man between 40 and 49 years old with glioma. The chain links TRBV5-1 to TRBJ1-3, with D uncertain. The source material was PBMCs, sampled from a glioma patient whose treatment included an IDH1 peptide vaccine. CDR3: CATGLESGNTIYF. CDR3 sequence (DNA): TGCGCCACTGGCCTGGAGAGTGGAAACACCATATATTTT.